The TCR beta chain described here comes from a study of cytomegalovirus exposure and HLA in healthy donors. Regarding the study as a whole: In an earlier analysis, in approximately 630 donors, most V segments appeared productive either ~87% or ~30% of the time. What a later analysis showed was that several of the most significant clusters appeared linked to common viral pathogens.

Details on this clone: Its cognate antigen is unknown.

Germline V gene sequence: CDR1 GTSNPN, CDR2 SVGIG (reference sequence). Deletions cut 0 bases from V and 0 bases from J, with 24 bases between. The CDR3 is 19 residues long. Primers: 60 Vbeta forward and 13 Jbeta reverse. Authors' processing steps: In a later analysis, 79 million or so unique TCR beta chains included roughly 11 million shared by two or more donors. Some clones are missing from TCRdb's copy, which holds only in-frame ones; the method was immunoSEQ multiplex PCR. The V and J calls and the clone size are those of that table, but D and trimming were determined from the DNA. Here the sample spans 200,000 or so clones, roughly 84% being singletons.

Sequenced input: PBMCs. The origin of this receptor is a man in his fifties in good health and CMV-seronegative. This chain uses TRBV30 with TRBJ2-7, with a weak D call TRBD1 (6 bases). The CDR3 DNA sequence: TGTGCCTGGAGTGTCCTCATCTTTGGACAGCGTACTTCCTCCTACGAGCAGTACTTC. Translated, it gives CAWSVLIFGQRTSSYEQYF.